The following is a T cell receptor beta chain sequence with its context. This may be a read error, as it is one base from a much larger clone. Germline loops: CDR1 SQVTM, CDR2 ANQGSEA. The CDR3 totals 13 residues. Between the trimmed V and J ends, which lost 8 bases and 2 bases, there was a span of 16 bases. As to time point: longitudinal time-point 2. TCRdb called the 5' RACE reads again in MiXCR, with one record for every CDR3 protein. The repertoire includes 70,000 to 95,000 distinct CDR3 sequences, around 14% of them detected once, and roughly 5% sits in the top ten. The record originates from a study of neurological immune-mediated disorders.

The sequence was collected from a female donor with HTLV-1-associated myelopathy (HAM/TSP). Sequenced sample: PBMCs. This rearrangement joins TRBV29-1 to TRBJ2-7; the D is unclear. This chain's CDR3 is CSSRIGLAYEQYF. The CDR3 DNA is TGCAGCTCCCGGATCGGTTTGGCCTACGAGCAGTACTTC.